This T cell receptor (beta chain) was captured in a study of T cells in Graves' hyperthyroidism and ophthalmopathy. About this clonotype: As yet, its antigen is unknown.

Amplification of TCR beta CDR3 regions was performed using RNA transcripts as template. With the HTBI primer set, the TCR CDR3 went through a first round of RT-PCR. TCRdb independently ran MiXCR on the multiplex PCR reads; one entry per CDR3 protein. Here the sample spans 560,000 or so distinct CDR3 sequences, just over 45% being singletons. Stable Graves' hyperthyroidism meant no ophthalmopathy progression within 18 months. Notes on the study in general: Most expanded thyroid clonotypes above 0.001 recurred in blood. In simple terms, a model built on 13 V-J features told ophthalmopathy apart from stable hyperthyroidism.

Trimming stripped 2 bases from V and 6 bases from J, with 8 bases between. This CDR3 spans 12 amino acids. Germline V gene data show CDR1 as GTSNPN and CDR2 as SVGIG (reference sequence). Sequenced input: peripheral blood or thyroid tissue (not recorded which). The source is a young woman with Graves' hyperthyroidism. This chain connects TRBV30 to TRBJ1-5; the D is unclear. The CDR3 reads CAWSPRGQPQHF. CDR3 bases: TGTGCCTGGAGTCCTCGTGGTCAGCCCCAGCATTTT.